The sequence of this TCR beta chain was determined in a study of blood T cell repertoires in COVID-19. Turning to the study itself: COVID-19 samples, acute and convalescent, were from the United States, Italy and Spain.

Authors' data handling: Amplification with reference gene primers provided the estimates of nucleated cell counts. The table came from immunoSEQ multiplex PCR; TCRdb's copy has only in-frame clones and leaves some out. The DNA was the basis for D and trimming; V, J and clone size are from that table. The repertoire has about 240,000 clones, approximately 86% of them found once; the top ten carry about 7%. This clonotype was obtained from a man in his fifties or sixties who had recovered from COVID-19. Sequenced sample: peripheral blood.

CDR3 DNA: TGCGCCAGCAGCTTTCAGTCCGGGCGGGGGAACACTGAAGCTTTCTTT. Translating it yields CASSFQSGRGNTEAFF. The chain employs TRBV5-1 and TRBJ1-1; D gene unclear. V lost 2 bases and J 1 base, leaving 15 bases between the germline ends. In germline, CDR1 is SGHRS, CDR2 YFSETQ. There are 16 residues in the CDR3.